The TCR beta chain described here comes from a study of blood T cells in healthy people across ages. Study results and limitations: Per million T cells, TCR beta diversity dropped about linearly as age rose.

A J-beta primer mix and a sample-barcoded 5' primer were used in a second PCR of roughly 6 to 11 cycles. One entry per CDR3 protein, called by TCRdb with MiXCR from the 5' RACE reads. The table lists over a million distinct CDR3 sequences, approximately 40% of them singletons. A word on this clonotype: Its antigen is as yet unknown.

V gave up 10 bases and J gave up 2 bases, with 17 bases separating them. The CDR3 spans 14 residues. CDR1 is KGHSH, CDR2 LQKENI, per germline. The sample consisted of blood. The source is a woman between 18 and 30 years old in good health. The V gene is TRBV18, the J gene TRBJ2-5, with a tentative D call TRBD2 (7 bases). The CDR3 bases are TGTGCCACCCGGGGGGCTAGCAGACAAGAGACCCAGTACTTC. Its translation: CATRGASRQETQYF.